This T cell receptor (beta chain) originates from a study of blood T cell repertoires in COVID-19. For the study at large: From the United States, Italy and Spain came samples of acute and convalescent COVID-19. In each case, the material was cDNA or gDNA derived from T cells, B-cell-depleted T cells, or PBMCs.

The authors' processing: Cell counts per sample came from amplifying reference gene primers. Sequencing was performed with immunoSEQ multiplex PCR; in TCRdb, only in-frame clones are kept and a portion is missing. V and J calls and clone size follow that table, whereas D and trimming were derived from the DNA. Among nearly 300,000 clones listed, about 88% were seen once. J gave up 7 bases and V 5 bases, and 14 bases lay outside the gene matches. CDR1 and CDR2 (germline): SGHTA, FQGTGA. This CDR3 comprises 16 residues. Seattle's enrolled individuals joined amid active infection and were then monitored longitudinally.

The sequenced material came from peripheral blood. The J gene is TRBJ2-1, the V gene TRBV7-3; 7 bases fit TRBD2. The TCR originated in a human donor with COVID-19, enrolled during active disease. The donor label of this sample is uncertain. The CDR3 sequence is CASSPRSGGSSNEQFF. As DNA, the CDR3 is TGTGCCAGCAGCCCCCGATCGGGAGGTAGTTCGAATGAGCAGTTCTTC.